The 10 T cell receptor beta chains in this list originate from one sample, sequenced in a study of blood T cell repertoires in COVID-19. Generated by immunoSEQ multiplex PCR, the TCRdb table keeps only in-frame clones and is missing some. There are approximately 170,000 clones in the sample; roughly 85% occur only once, and over 15% lies in the top ten. The sequenced sample consisted of PBMCs or T cells enriched from blood (not recorded which). The origin of the receptors is a woman aged 65 to 85 in a cohort exposed to, infected with or recovered from COVID-19 (not recorded which).

This clone has a single count. The V and J genes are TRBV5-1 and TRBJ2-7; 7 nucleotides agree with TRBD2. The V gene's germline CDR1 is SGHRS and CDR2 YFSETQ. The V segment lost 4 bases and the J segment 4 bases; nucleotides outside the gene matches: 14. The CDR3 runs 16 residues. The CDR3 is CASSPPLTGGSYEQYF. CDR3 DNA: TGCGCCAGCAGCCCCCCTTTAACGGGCGGGAGTTACGAGCAGTACTTC.

Details on this clone: Additional DNA sequences in this sample encode the identical CDR3. This rearrangement joins TRBV3-1 (or the pseudogene TRBV3-2) to TRBJ2-5; D possibly corresponds to TRBD2 (5 bases). The V end was cut by 2 bases, the J end by 4 bases, with 8 bases between. The CDR3 consists of 13 residues. Germline CDR1 is LGHDT and CDR2 is YNNKEL (reference sequence). Here the CDR3 reads CASSQSGGETQYF. The CDR3 coding sequence is TGTGCCAGCAGCCAAAGCGGTGGAGAGACCCAGTACTTC.

This clone has more than one count but fewer than ten. The chain links TRBV28 to TRBJ2-1; 8 bases fit TRBD2. The germline V gene has CDR1 MDHEN and CDR2 SYDVKM. J gave up 12 bases and V 6 bases, and 16 bases lay outside the gene matches. This CDR3 spans 15 amino acids. The CDR3 sequence: CASRKSQRERLGQFF. In DNA form, the CDR3 reads TGTGCCAGCAGGAAAAGCCAGCGGGAGCGACTGGGGCAGTTCTTC.

V usage is TRBV9 and J usage is TRBJ1-6, with 9 bases aligning to TRBD1. After removal of 3 bases from V and 8 bases from J, the junction contained 3 bases not matched to a gene. The CDR3 totals 14 residues. CDR1 and CDR2 from the germline V gene are SGDLS and YYNGEE. The CDR3 region has the DNA TGTGCCAGCAGCGATACAGGGGGCCATTCACCCCTCCACTTT. It translates to CASSDTGGHSPLHF.

This clone was seen only a few times. The chain couples TRBV3-1 (or the pseudogene TRBV3-2) to TRBJ2-1, with D possibly matching TRBD2 (6 bases). CDR3 size: 16 residues. Trimming removed 4 bases at V and 0 bases at J, with 13 bases between. The V gene's germline CDR1 is LGHDT and CDR2 YNNKEL (reference sequence). CDR3: CASSLLGGSSYNEQFF. CDR3 DNA sequence: TGTGCCAGCAGCCTCCTCGGGGGTAGCTCCTACAATGAGCAGTTCTTC.

The chain has TRBV19 and TRBJ2-7; TRBD2 agrees at 11 bases. This CDR3 is built from 17 residues. Germline lookup yields CDR1 LNHDA and CDR2 SQIVND (reference sequence). Germline trimming cut 7 bases from V and 0 bases from J; bases unmatched to any gene: 11. CDR3 nucleotide sequence: TGTGCCAGTACCCCTACTAGCGGGAGCCGGAGCTCCTACGAGCAGTACTTC. Translation gives CASTPTSGSRSSYEQYF.

V and J are TRBV28 and TRBJ2-3; D possibly corresponds to TRBD2 (6 bases). This CDR3 has 16 residues. Per germline, CDR1 MDHEN and CDR2 SYDVKM. V dropped 6 bases and J dropped 2 bases, with 18 bases sitting between them. CDR3 sequence reads: CASSPAWAGTTDTQYF. CDR3 coding DNA: TGTGCCAGCAGCCCGGCCTGGGCGGGAACCACAGATACGCAGTATTTT.

The chain combines TRBV5-5 with TRBJ2-7; TRBD2 might be the D (5 bases). V was shortened by 4 bases and J by 1 base, with 15 bases between the two germline ends. The length of the CDR3 is 15 residues. Germline values: CDR1 SGHKS, CDR2 YYEKEE (reference sequence). The CDR3 sequence: CASSPLPGKSYEQYF. CDR3 nucleotides: TGTGCCAGCAGCCCCCTTCCGGGAAAATCCTACGAGCAGTACTTC.

This sequence joins TRBV10-1 and TRBJ2-5, with D possibly matching TRBD1 (6 bases). The length of the CDR3 is 12 residues. CDR1 is WNHNN and CDR2 is SYGVQD in the germline V gene (reference sequence). V gave up 4 bases and J gave up 5 bases, with 8 bases separating them. DNA for the CDR3: TGCGCCAGCAGTGGACAGGAGGAGACCCAGTACTTC. Protein: CASSGQEETQYF.

The V gene is TRBV6-2 or TRBV6-3, the J gene TRBJ2-5, with D possibly matching TRBD2 (7 bases). The ends were cut back, 6 bases at V and 5 bases at J, with 22 bases in the middle. This CDR3 spans 16 amino acids. Germline V gene lookup returns CDR1 MNHEY and CDR2 SVGEGT. CDR3 nucleotide sequence: TGTGCCAGCAGCCCTATCCTCGGGGGGCGCGGTGAGACCCAGTACTTC. It is translated as CASSPILGGRGETQYF.